Below, 7 T cell receptor beta chains from the same sample are listed, as sequenced in a study of siplizumab effects on memory and regulatory T cells (dated by TCRdb to between 2017 and 2020). The library relied on the immunoSEQ multiplex PCR assay. TCRdb's version of the immuneACCESS table is confined to in-frame rearrangements and falls short of the full clone set. An unresolved V gene accounts for under half of the shortfall where checked; the remainder is of unknown origin. Recorded for this sample are around 87,000 clones; 90% of them occurred a single time. Together, the top ten hold approximately 15% of the sample. Sequencing used CD4+ T cells sorted from blood. These TCRs come from a human donor in good health.

The chain links TRBV9 to TRBJ2-6; possible D gene TRBD1, 6 bases. V was shortened by 5 bases and J by 4 bases, with 13 bases between the two germline ends. The germline V gene has CDR1 SGDLS and CDR2 YYNGEE. The CDR3 sequence is 15 residues long. This chain's CDR3 is CASSSLGAGANVLTF. The DNA for the CDR3 is TGTGCCAGCAGTTCGTTGGGGGCCGGGGCCAACGTCCTGACTTTC.

The chain employs TRBV11-3 and TRBJ1-1, with D maybe TRBD1 (5 bases). The CDR3 extends over 12 amino acids. Germline lookup yields CDR1 SGHNT and CDR2 YENEEA. V gave up 3 bases and J gave up 5 bases, with 7 bases separating them. CDR3 nucleotides: TGTGCCAGCAGCTTGGGGGATACTGAAGCTTTCTTT. Residues: CASSLGDTEAFF.

The chain joins TRBV6-4 to TRBJ1-2; no clear D gene. Trimming removed 0 bases from V and 14 bases from J, with 16 bases in between. Germline CDR1 reads MRHNA; CDR2 reads SNTAGT. This CDR3 is 13 amino acids long. CDR3: CASSDSHGTRPTF. CDR3 sequence (DNA): TGTGCCAGCAGTGACTCCCATGGCACGCGGCCTACCTTC.

The chain has TRBV5-4 and TRBJ1-2; 12 bases align to TRBD1. V shed 4 bases, J shed 4 bases, and the junction held 11 bases outside the gene matches. The CDR3 is 17 residues long. Germline loops: CDR1 SGHNT, CDR2 YYREEE (reference sequence). CDR3 sequence: CASSRRLGQGAVYGYTF. The CDR3, as DNA: TGTGCCAGCAGCAGAAGACTGGGACAGGGGGCTGTCTATGGCTACACCTTC.

This sequence joins TRBV5-1 and TRBJ1-2; 7 bases line up with TRBD1. Germline V lookup: CDR1 SGHRS, CDR2 YFSETQ. The CDR3 consists of 14 residues. V shed 4 bases, J shed 4 bases, and the junction held 7 bases outside the gene matches. The CDR3 loop reads CASSLGGQLYGYTF. The CDR3 nucleotides read TGCGCCAGCAGCCTGGGGGGACAGCTCTATGGCTACACCTTC.

For this clone: Compared with germline, one end of the junction differs, possibly owing to a read error. The gene calls are TRBV7-2 and TRBJ2-3, with 10 bases identical to TRBD2. CDR1 and CDR2 from the germline V gene are SGHTA and FQGNSA. The CDR3 sequence is 14 residues long. CDR3 sequence reads: CASSPRGQREGLDF. CDR3 bases: TGTGCCAGCAGCCCCAGGGGTCAGCGGGAGGGCTTGGATTTT.

CDR3 sequence reads: CASSEESWQVGSPLHF. The CDR3 DNA is TGTGCCAGCAGTGAAGAATCGTGGCAGGTCGGCTCACCCCTCCACTTT. The chain is built from TRBV2 and TRBJ1-6; D unclear. The CDR3 runs to 16 residues. V lost 1 base and J 10 bases, leaving 17 bases between the germline ends. CDR1 and CDR2 from the germline V gene are SNHLY and FYNNEI.